The 9 T cell receptor beta chains reported below all come from one sample, sequenced in a study of blood T cells in healthy people across ages. Through a sample-barcoded 5' primer and a J-beta primer mix, a second PCR was run for roughly 6 to 12 cycles. TCRdb fed the 5' RACE reads into MiXCR, producing one record per CDR3 protein. The sample consists of about 670,000 distinct CDR3 sequences, around 50% of them appearing once. The sample was blood. Source of these receptors: a woman aged 80 or older in good health.

The sample holds one count of this clonotype. The rearrangement links TRBV28 to TRBJ1-2; TRBD1 matches 7 bases. V gave up 4 bases and J gave up 4 bases; unmatched junction bases: 6. The CDR3 runs to 14 residues. Looked up from germline, CDR1 is MDHEN and CDR2 is SYDVKM. CDR3 amino acids: CASSYPGQVYGYTF. Here the CDR3 DNA reads TGTGCCAGCAGTTACCCAGGACAGGTCTATGGCTACACCTTC.

The chain couples TRBV9 to TRBJ2-6; 11 bases map to TRBD2. Germline V gives CDR1 SGDLS, CDR2 YYNGEE. This CDR3 has 18 amino acids. V shed 4 bases, J shed 0 bases, and the junction held 6 bases outside the gene matches. CDR3 DNA sequence: TGTGCCAGCAGCCTTACTAGCGGGGGCTCCTCTGGGGCCAACGTCCTGACTTTC. It encodes CASSLTSGGSSGANVLTF.

The chain links TRBV4-1 to TRBJ2-2, with TRBD2 matching 7 bases. Germline CDR1 MGHRA, CDR2 YSYEKL. With V trimmed by 4 bases and J by 7 bases, 18 bases remained unmatched. CDR3 length: 18 amino acids. The CDR3 protein is CASSRLPAGPTGGGELFF. CDR3 DNA sequence: TGCGCCAGCAGCCGACTCCCTGCAGGGCCAACGGGAGGCGGGGAGCTGTTTTTT.

The gene calls are TRBV7-6 and TRBJ2-5, with D unclear. CDR3 length: 16 amino acids. Germline V CDR1 and CDR2: SGHVS, FNYEAQ. V was clipped by 5 bases and J by 5 bases, with 21 bases between them. This CDR3 reads CASSPPKFGVVETQYF. The CDR3 DNA reads as TGTGCCAGCAGCCCCCCTAAGTTTGGGGTCGTGGAGACCCAGTACTTC.

Concerning this clonotype itself: Mismatch with germline at one junction end may stem from a read error. The V gene is TRBV5-1, the J gene TRBJ1-1; D is possibly TRBD1 (5 bases). The CDR3 is 14 amino acids. The germline CDR1 and CDR2 sequences are SGHRS and YFSETQ. CDR3 residues: CASSLQGQNTEAFF. The CDR3 nucleotides are TGTGCCAGTAGTCTTCAGGGTCAGAACACTGAAGCTTTCTTT.

Regarding this clonotype: A single base separates this from a much larger clone, so it may be a read error. The V and J genes are TRBV20-1 and TRBJ2-1; tentatively, D is TRBD2 (6 bases). CDR1 is DFQATT and CDR2 is SNEGSKA in the germline V gene (reference sequence). This CDR3 is built from 12 residues. CDR3 protein: CSATRGRNGQFF. The CDR3 DNA is TGCAGTGCTACACGGGGGAGGAATGGGCAGTTCTTC.

This clonotype has a count of ten or more. The V call is TRBV12-3 or TRBV12-4, the J call TRBJ2-3; 7 bases fit TRBD2. Trimming removed 5 bases from V and 4 bases from J; junction bases left unmatched: 9. This CDR3 contains 15 residues. The CDR3 protein is CASSPPSGLADTQYF. CDR3 DNA: TGTGCCAGCAGTCCCCCTAGCGGACTGGCAGATACGCAGTATTTT.

This clonotype has at least ten counts. The J gene is TRBJ2-7, the V gene TRBV4-1, with unresolved D. Per germline, CDR1 MGHRA and CDR2 YSYEKL. The V end was cut by 5 bases, the J end by 0 bases, with 11 bases between. The CDR3 length is 14 residues. The CDR3 region has the DNA TGCGCCAGCAGCTTACTCCAGAACTCCTACGAGCAGTACTTC. Residues: CASSLLQNSYEQYF.

The chain couples TRBV27 to TRBJ1-1, with 9 bases that match TRBD1. The CDR3 has 15 residues. With V trimmed by 6 bases and J by 3 bases, 8 bases remained unmatched. Germline V gene lookup returns CDR1 MNHEY and CDR2 SMNVEV (reference sequence). CDR3 coding DNA: TGTGCCAGCAGGCACAGGGGGCTTAAGGACACTGAAGCTTTCTTT. Translating gives CASRHRGLKDTEAFF.